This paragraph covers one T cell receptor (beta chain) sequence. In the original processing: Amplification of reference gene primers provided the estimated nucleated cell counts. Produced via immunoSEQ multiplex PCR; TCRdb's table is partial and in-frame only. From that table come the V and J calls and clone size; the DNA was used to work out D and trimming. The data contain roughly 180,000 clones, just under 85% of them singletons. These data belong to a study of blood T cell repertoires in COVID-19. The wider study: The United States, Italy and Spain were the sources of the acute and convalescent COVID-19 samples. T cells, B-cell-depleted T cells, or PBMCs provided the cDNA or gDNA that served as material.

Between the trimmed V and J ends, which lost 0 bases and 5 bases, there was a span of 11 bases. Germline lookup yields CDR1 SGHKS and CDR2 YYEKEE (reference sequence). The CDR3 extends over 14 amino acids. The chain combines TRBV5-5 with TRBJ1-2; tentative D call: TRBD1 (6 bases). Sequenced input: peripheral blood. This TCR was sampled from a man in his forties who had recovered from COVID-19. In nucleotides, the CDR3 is TGTGCCAGCAGCTTGGATTCAGGGGATTATGGCTACACCTTC. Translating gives CASSLDSGDYGYTF.